What follows describes a single T cell receptor (beta chain). The antigen is unknown. Assay: immunoSEQ multiplex PCR; the TCRdb copy retains only in-frame clones and omits some. The sample has about 110,000 clones; approximately 89% are singletons. CDR3 length: 14 amino acids. Germline CDR1 is SEHNR and CDR2 is FQNEAQ (reference sequence). V lost 5 bases to trimming and J lost 6 bases, with 14 bases between them. The data derive from a study of T cell responses to AZD1222 COVID-19 vaccine. General study results and limits: Regions left unmutated in variants are reportedly the target of nearly half of spike-specific TCRs.

The clonotype comes from an adult in good health. The chain has TRBV7-9 and TRBJ1-5, with D tentatively TRBD1 (6 bases). The source was peripheral blood, collected on day 0 of MenACWY control vaccination. DNA for the CDR3: TGTGCCAGCAGCGACGAGGGGGGCGGTCAGCCCCAGCATTTT. Translating it yields CASSDEGGGQPQHF.